Listed below are T cell receptor beta chains from one sample, sequenced in a study of CD8+CD57+ T cells in acquired aplastic anemia. One entry per CDR3 protein results from TCRdb running MiXCR on the reads. The profile shows some 48,000 distinct CDR3 sequences, 55% to 75% of them singletons. The sample was sorted CD4+, CD8+, or CD8+CD57+ T cells (not recorded which) from PBMCs. The receptors derive from a human donor in good health, serving as a control. Each CDR3 is given with its conserved first and last residue. The D gene is left open where the match is weak. Clone sizes are given selectively: once, few, many, or a class where the clone is expanded.

j_gene: TRBJ2-3; d_gene: TRBD1; abundance: -; v_gene: TRBV25-1; CDR3aa: CASSDPGQEIDTQYF; CDR3nt: TGTGCCAGCAGTGATCCGGGACAGGAAATAGATACGCAGTATTTT
j_gene: TRBJ1-1; d_gene: -; abundance: -; v_gene: TRBV7-9; CDR3aa: CASSFENTEAFF; CDR3nt: TGTGCCAGCAGCTTCGAGAACACTGAAGCTTTCTTT
j_gene: TRBJ2-1; d_gene: TRBD2; abundance: -; v_gene: TRBV19; CDR3aa: CATGLAGGSEQFF; CDR3nt: TGTGCCACTGGACTAGCGGGAGGTAGTGAGCAGTTCTTC
j_gene: TRBJ2-3; d_gene: TRBD1; abundance: -; v_gene: TRBV29-1; CDR3aa: CSVDPADRGTDTQYF; CDR3nt: TGCAGCGTTGACCCGGCGGACAGGGGTACAGATACGCAGTATTTT
j_gene: TRBJ2-3; d_gene: TRBD2; abundance: -; v_gene: TRBV13; CDR3aa: CASSLWGAGPRTDTQYF; CDR3nt: TGTGCCAGCAGCTTGTGGGGAGCGGGGCCCCGAACAGATACGCAGTATTTT
j_gene: TRBJ2-1; d_gene: -; abundance: -; v_gene: TRBV29-1; CDR3aa: CSVGGLTPYNEQFF; CDR3nt: TGCAGCGTTGGTGGACTCACTCCCTACAATGAGCAGTTCTTC
j_gene: TRBJ1-1; d_gene: -; abundance: few; v_gene: TRBV19; CDR3aa: CASSPTANTEAFF; CDR3nt: TGTGCCAGTAGTCCGACAGCGAACACTGAAGCTTTCTTT
j_gene: TRBJ2-7; d_gene: -; abundance: few; v_gene: TRBV20-1; CDR3aa: CSARDLCSVVGFDRGETYEQYF; CDR3nt: -
j_gene: TRBJ1-4; d_gene: TRBD1; abundance: -; v_gene: TRBV2; CDR3aa: CASSIGQGNEKLFF; CDR3nt: TGTGCCAGCAGTATCGGACAGGGGAATGAAAAACTGTTTTTT
j_gene: TRBJ2-5; d_gene: TRBD1; abundance: -; v_gene: TRBV29-1; CDR3aa: CSTGTGRGETQYF; CDR3nt: TGCAGCACGGGGACAGGGCGAGGAGAGACCCAGTACTTC
j_gene: TRBJ2-5; d_gene: TRBD2; abundance: -; v_gene: TRBV12-3/TRBV12-4; CDR3aa: CASSNGGNQETQYF; CDR3nt: TGTGCCAGCAGTAACGGGGGGAACCAAGAGACCCAGTACTTC
j_gene: TRBJ2-1; d_gene: -; abundance: few; v_gene: TRBV11-1; CDR3aa: CASSIAVACNEQFF; CDR3nt: TGTGCCAGCAGCATAGCGGTGGCCTGCAATGAGCAGTTCTTC
j_gene: TRBJ2-2; d_gene: -; abundance: -; v_gene: TRBV7-2; CDR3aa: CASSLAGRQLVRELFF; CDR3nt: TGTGCCAGCAGCTTAGCGGGGAGGCAACTCGTGCGGGAGCTGTTTTTT
j_gene: TRBJ1-6; d_gene: -; abundance: few; v_gene: TRBV15; CDR3aa: CATSRGGDGDSPLHF; CDR3nt: TGTGCCACCAGCAGAGGGGGGGACGGTGATTCACCCCTCCACTTT
j_gene: TRBJ1-1; d_gene: -; abundance: many; v_gene: TRBV20-1; CDR3aa: CSGRGSLVTEAFF; CDR3nt: TGCAGTGGTAGGGGCTCCCTGGTAACTGAAGCTTTCTTT
j_gene: TRBJ2-2; d_gene: -; abundance: -; v_gene: TRBV6-4; CDR3aa: CASSARVLAENTGELFF; CDR3nt: TGTGCCAGCAGTGCTAGAGTACTCGCTGAGAACACCGGGGAGCTGTTTTTT
j_gene: TRBJ2-7; d_gene: TRBD2; abundance: -; v_gene: TRBV7-3; CDR3aa: CASSGKRGGPYEQYF; CDR3nt: TGTGCCAGCAGCGGGAAGCGGGGGGGACCCTACGAGCAGTACTTC
j_gene: TRBJ2-1; d_gene: -; abundance: few; v_gene: TRBV19; CDR3aa: CASSDAGQLNEQFF; CDR3nt: TGTGCCAGTAGTGATGCGGGACAGTTGAATGAGCAGTTCTTC
j_gene: TRBJ1-1; d_gene: -; abundance: -; v_gene: TRBV20-1; CDR3aa: CSAPKRWTAMNTEAFF; CDR3nt: TGCAGTGCTCCTAAACGTTGGACAGCCATGAACACTGAAGCTTTCTTT
j_gene: TRBJ1-5; d_gene: TRBD1; abundance: -; v_gene: TRBV10-3; CDR3aa: CAIRLGQGDGQPQHF; CDR3nt: TGTGCCATCAGACTGGGACAGGGGGATGGTCAGCCCCAGCATTTT
j_gene: TRBJ2-5; d_gene: TRBD1; abundance: few; v_gene: TRBV30; CDR3aa: CAWSEARDSIETQYF; CDR3nt: TGTGCCTGGAGTGAAGCCCGGGACAGCATAGAGACCCAGTACTTC
j_gene: TRBJ2-7; d_gene: -; abundance: -; v_gene: TRBV7-3; CDR3aa: CASSPLSYEQYF; CDR3nt: TGTGCCAGCAGCCCCCTTTCCTACGAGCAGTACTTC
j_gene: TRBJ1-5; d_gene: -; abundance: -; v_gene: TRBV20-1; CDR3aa: CSASDGINQPQHF; CDR3nt: TGCAGTGCTTCAGACGGCATCAATCAGCCCCAGCATTTT
j_gene: TRBJ2-7; d_gene: -; abundance: -; v_gene: TRBV10-3; CDR3aa: CAISERGSSSYEQYF; CDR3nt: TGTGCCATCAGTGAGAGGGGTTCTAGCTCCTACGAGCAGTACTTC
j_gene: TRBJ2-3; d_gene: -; abundance: once; v_gene: TRBV2; CDR3aa: CASRGTSLMNTQYF; CDR3nt: TGTGCCAGCAGGGGGACTTCATTGATGAATACGCAGTATTTT
j_gene: TRBJ1-5; d_gene: -; abundance: -; v_gene: TRBV2; CDR3aa: CASSSGHPNQPQHF; CDR3nt: TGTGCCAGCAGTTCCGGACACCCTAATCAGCCCCAGCATTTT
j_gene: TRBJ2-7; d_gene: TRBD2; abundance: few; v_gene: TRBV10-3; CDR3aa: CAISVAGGASEQYF; CDR3nt: TGTGCCATCAGTGTAGCCGGGGGGGCGTCCGAGCAGTACTTC
j_gene: TRBJ1-5; d_gene: -; abundance: -; v_gene: TRBV2; CDR3aa: CASSESNRNQPQHF; CDR3nt: TGTGCCAGCAGTGAATCTAACAGGAATCAGCCCCAGCATTTT
j_gene: TRBJ2-7; d_gene: -; abundance: -; v_gene: TRBV10-3; CDR3aa: CAISRDYEQYF; CDR3nt: TGTGCCATCAGCCGAGACTACGAGCAGTACTTC
j_gene: TRBJ1-5; d_gene: -; abundance: -; v_gene: TRBV5-4; CDR3aa: CASSYGLAGGGGNQPQHF; CDR3nt: TGTGCCAGCAGCTACGGACTAGCGGGAGGGGGAGGTAATCAGCCCCAGCATTTT
j_gene: TRBJ2-7; d_gene: TRBD1; abundance: few; v_gene: TRBV7-9; CDR3aa: CASSPPGGEQYF; CDR3nt: TGTGCCAGCAGCCCGCCAGGGGGCGAGCAGTACTTC
j_gene: TRBJ1-2; d_gene: TRBD1; abundance: -; v_gene: TRBV2; CDR3aa: CASEGGYDGYTF; CDR3nt: TGTGCCAGCGAAGGGGGCTACGATGGCTACACCTTC
j_gene: TRBJ1-5; d_gene: TRBD1; abundance: -; v_gene: TRBV2; CDR3aa: CASNSRQGGNQPQHF; CDR3nt: TGTGCCAGCAACAGTAGACAGGGCGGCAATCAGCCCCAGCATTTT
j_gene: TRBJ1-2; d_gene: TRBD1; abundance: -; v_gene: TRBV2; CDR3aa: CASRERTGGGGYTF; CDR3nt: TGTGCCAGCAGGGAGAGGACAGGGGGAGGTGGCTACACCTTC
j_gene: TRBJ2-3; d_gene: TRBD2; abundance: -; v_gene: TRBV11-2; CDR3aa: CASSLIAGGGDTQYF; CDR3nt: TGTGCCAGCAGCTTAATAGCGGGAGGGGGAGATACGCAGTATTTT
j_gene: TRBJ1-5; d_gene: -; abundance: -; v_gene: TRBV15; CDR3aa: CATSRVLGQNQPQHF; CDR3nt: TGTGCCACCAGCAGAGTCTTGGGCCAGAATCAGCCCCAGCATTTT
j_gene: TRBJ1-4; d_gene: TRBD1; abundance: -; v_gene: TRBV10-2; CDR3aa: CASSGQGNEKLFF; CDR3nt: TGCGCCAGCAGCGGACAGGGTAATGAAAAACTGTTTTTT
j_gene: TRBJ2-5; d_gene: TRBD2; abundance: -; v_gene: TRBV29-1; CDR3aa: CSVEGLAGGQETQYF; CDR3nt: TGCAGCGTTGAAGGACTAGCGGGGGGTCAAGAGACCCAGTACTTC
j_gene: TRBJ1-6; d_gene: -; abundance: -; v_gene: TRBV6-5; CDR3aa: CASSYQINSPLHF; CDR3nt: TGTGCCAGCAGTTACCAGATTAATTCACCCCTCCACTTT
j_gene: TRBJ2-1; d_gene: -; abundance: -; v_gene: TRBV7-9; CDR3aa: CASSRASVNEQFF; CDR3nt: TGTGCCAGCAGCCGGGCTAGCGTCAATGAGCAGTTCTTC
j_gene: TRBJ2-2; d_gene: TRBD1; abundance: -; v_gene: TRBV13; CDR3aa: CASGRTGTGDGELFF; CDR3nt: TGTGCCAGCGGAAGAACCGGGACAGGAGACGGGGAGCTGTTTTTT
j_gene: TRBJ2-7; d_gene: -; abundance: -; v_gene: TRBV7-9; CDR3aa: CASSPRGPYEQYF; CDR3nt: TGTGCCAGCAGCCCCAGGGGCCCCTACGAGCAGTACTTC
j_gene: TRBJ1-1; d_gene: TRBD1; abundance: -; v_gene: TRBV9; CDR3aa: CASSLRGLDTEAFF; CDR3nt: TGTGCCAGCAGCCTCAGGGGGCTTGACACTGAAGCTTTCTTT
j_gene: TRBJ1-2; d_gene: TRBD1; abundance: few; v_gene: TRBV19; CDR3aa: CASSRDSANYGYTF; CDR3nt: TGTGCCAGTAGTAGGGACAGCGCTAACTATGGCTACACCTTC
j_gene: TRBJ1-1; d_gene: -; abundance: -; v_gene: TRBV7-9; CDR3aa: CASSQNIDTEAFF; CDR3nt: TGTGCCAGCAGCCAGAACATAGACACTGAAGCTTTCTTT
j_gene: TRBJ1-2; d_gene: -; abundance: -; v_gene: TRBV19; CDR3aa: CASSIGDVQRLGYTF; CDR3nt: TGTGCCAGTAGTATTGGGGACGTCCAGCGTCTAGGCTACACCTTC
j_gene: TRBJ2-7; d_gene: TRBD2; abundance: -; v_gene: TRBV10-1; CDR3aa: CASSPTSGATYEQYF; CDR3nt: TGCGCCAGCAGTCCCACTAGCGGAGCAACCTACGAGCAGTACTTC
j_gene: TRBJ2-5; d_gene: -; abundance: -; v_gene: TRBV12-5; CDR3aa: CASGLGRETQYF; CDR3nt: TGTGCTAGTGGTTTGGGGCGAGAGACCCAGTACTTC
j_gene: TRBJ1-2; d_gene: -; abundance: -; v_gene: TRBV7-9; CDR3aa: CASSSHGGGNYGYTF; CDR3nt: TGTGCCAGCAGCTCCCACGGTGGGGGAAACTATGGCTACACCTTC
j_gene: TRBJ2-3; d_gene: -; abundance: -; v_gene: TRBV4-1; CDR3aa: CASSPGVTDTQYF; CDR3nt: TGCGCCAGCAGCCCAGGGGTCACAGATACGCAGTATTTT
j_gene: TRBJ1-2; d_gene: -; abundance: once; v_gene: TRBV14; CDR3aa: CASSRLEQLYGYTF; CDR3nt: TGTGCCAGCAGCCGACTCGAGCAACTTTATGGCTACACCTTC
j_gene: TRBJ1-6; d_gene: -; abundance: -; v_gene: TRBV7-6; CDR3aa: CASRREAKSPLHF; CDR3nt: TGTGCCAGCAGGCGGGAGGCTAAATCACCCCTCCACTTT
j_gene: TRBJ1-2; d_gene: TRBD1; abundance: -; v_gene: TRBV19; CDR3aa: CASSIDAGQGVYGYTF; CDR3nt: TGTGCCAGTAGTATAGACGCAGGACAGGGCGTCTATGGCTACACCTTC
j_gene: TRBJ1-1; d_gene: TRBD1; abundance: -; v_gene: TRBV2; CDR3aa: CASRGQGAGTEAFF; CDR3nt: TGTGCCAGCAGAGGACAGGGGGCAGGCACTGAAGCTTTCTTT
j_gene: TRBJ1-5; d_gene: TRBD1; abundance: -; v_gene: TRBV11-1; CDR3aa: CASSLQGDLNNQPQHF; CDR3nt: TGTGCCAGCAGCCTCCAGGGGGACCTTAACAATCAGCCCCAGCATTTT
j_gene: TRBJ1-2; d_gene: -; abundance: -; v_gene: TRBV20-1; CDR3aa: CSALRTIDGYTF; CDR3nt: TGCAGTGCTCTTAGGACAATCGATGGCTACACCTTC